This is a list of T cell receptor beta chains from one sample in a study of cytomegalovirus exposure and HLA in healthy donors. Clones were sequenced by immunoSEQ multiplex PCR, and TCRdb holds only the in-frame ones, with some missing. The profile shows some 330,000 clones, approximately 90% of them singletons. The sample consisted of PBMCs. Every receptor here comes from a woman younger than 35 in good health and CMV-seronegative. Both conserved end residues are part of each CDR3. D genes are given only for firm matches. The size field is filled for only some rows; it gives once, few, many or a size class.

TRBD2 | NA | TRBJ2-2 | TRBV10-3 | CAISEGLAGHTGELFF | TGTGCCATCAGTGAAGGACTAGCGGGGCACACCGGGGAGCTGTTTTTT
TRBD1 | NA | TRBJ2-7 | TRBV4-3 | CASSQGGGTGAYEQYF | TGCGCCAGCAGCCAAGGAGGAGGGACAGGGGCCTACGAGCAGTACTTC
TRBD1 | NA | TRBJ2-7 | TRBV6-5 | CASSTTGTGAYEQYF | TGTGCCAGCAGCACAACCGGGACAGGGGCCTACGAGCAGTACTTC
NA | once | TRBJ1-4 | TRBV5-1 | CASSFPGNEKLFF | TGCGCCAGCAGCTTTCCGGGGAATGAAAAACTGTTTTTT
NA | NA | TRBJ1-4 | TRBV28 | CASRTGGWSEKLFF | TGTGCCAGCAGAACTGGGGGGTGGAGTGAAAAACTGTTTTTT
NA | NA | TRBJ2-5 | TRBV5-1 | CASSLGPSQETQYF | TGCGCCAGCAGCTTGGGGCCCTCCCAAGAGACCCAGTACTTC
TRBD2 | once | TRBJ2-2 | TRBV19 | CASSVAGVNTGELFF | TGTGCCAGTAGTGTAGCGGGAGTGAACACCGGGGAGCTGTTTTTT
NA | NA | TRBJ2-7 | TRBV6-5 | CASSYGGNEQYF | TGTGCCAGCAGTTACGGAGGGAACGAGCAGTACTTC
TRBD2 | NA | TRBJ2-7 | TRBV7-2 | CASNSGSYVQYF | TGTGCCAGTAATAGCGGGAGTTACGTGCAGTACTTC
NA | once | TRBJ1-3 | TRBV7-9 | CASSLLAPPGNTIYF | TGTGCCAGCAGCTTATTGGCTCCTCCTGGAAACACCATATATTTT
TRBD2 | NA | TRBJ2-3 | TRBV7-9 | CASSFGPGLETDTQYF | TGTGCCAGCAGCTTTGGGCCGGGACTAGAGACAGATACGCAGTATTTT
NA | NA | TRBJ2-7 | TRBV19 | CASSIGGDSSYEQYF | TGTGCCAGTAGTATAGGGGGCGATAGCTCCTACGAGCAGTACTTC
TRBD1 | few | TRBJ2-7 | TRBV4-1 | CASSQPGQGYEQYF | TGCGCCAGCAGCCAACCGGGACAGGGTTACGAGCAGTACTTC
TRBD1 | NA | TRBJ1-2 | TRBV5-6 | CASSLGTGANYGYTF | TGTGCCAGCAGCTTGGGGACAGGCGCTAACTATGGCTACACCTTC
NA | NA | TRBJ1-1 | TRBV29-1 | CSVEEVGLSTEAFF | TGCAGCGTTGAAGAGGTGGGGCTTAGCACTGAAGCTTTCTTT
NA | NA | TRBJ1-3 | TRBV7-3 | CASSLYGFSGNTIYF | TGTGCCAGCAGCTTATACGGTTTCTCTGGAAACACCATATATTTT
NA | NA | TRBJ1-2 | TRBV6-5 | CASSFAEPGDYGYTF | TGTGCCAGCAGTTTCGCCGAGCCGGGAGACTATGGCTACACCTTC
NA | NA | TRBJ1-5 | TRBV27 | CASSWGLRQPQHF | TGTGCCAGCAGTTGGGGACTGAGACAGCCCCAGCATTTT
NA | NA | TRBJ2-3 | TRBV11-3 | CASSLDPSWAVCSDTQYF | TGTGCCAGCAGCTTAGATCCGAGCTGGGCCGTTTGTTCGGATACGCAGTATTTT
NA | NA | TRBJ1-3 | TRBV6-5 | CASSYSEGLGGNTIYF | TGTGCCAGCAGTTACTCGGAGGGCCTGGGGGGAAACACCATATATTTT
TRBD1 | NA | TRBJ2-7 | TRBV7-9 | CASRRLTGQGAYEQYF | TGTGCCAGCAGGCGACTTACCGGACAGGGGGCCTACGAGCAGTACTTC
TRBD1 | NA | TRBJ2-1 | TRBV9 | CASSVGSGTGTGLFGNEQFF | TGTGCCAGCAGCGTAGGTAGTGGGACCGGGACAGGGTTGTTTGGGAATGAGCAGTTCTTC
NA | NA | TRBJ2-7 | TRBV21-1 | CARDMCGIAYEQYF | TGTGCCAGGGATATGTGCGGGATCGCCTACGAGCAGTACTTC
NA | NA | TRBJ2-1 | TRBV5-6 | CASSLLSLEGLEQFF | TGTGCCAGCAGCTTGTTATCCCTTGAGGGCCTTGAGCAGTTCTTC
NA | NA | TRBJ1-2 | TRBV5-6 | CASLTEKYYGYTF | TGTGCCAGCCTGACAGAAAAATACTATGGCTACACCTTC
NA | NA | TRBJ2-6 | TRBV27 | CASSLVGSGANVLTF | TGTGCCAGCAGTTTAGTCGGTTCTGGGGCCAACGTCCTGACTTTC
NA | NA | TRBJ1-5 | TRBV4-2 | CASSQDLAQINQPQHF | TGTGCCAGCAGCCAAGATCTCGCACAGATCAATCAGCCCCAGCATTTT
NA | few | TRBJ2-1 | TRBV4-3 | CASSQEESGEQFF | TGCGCCAGCAGCCAAGAAGAGAGCGGTGAGCAGTTCTTC
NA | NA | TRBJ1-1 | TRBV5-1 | CASSLAQGMMNTEAFF | TGCGCCAGCAGCTTGGCCCAGGGGATGATGAACACTGAAGCTTTCTTT
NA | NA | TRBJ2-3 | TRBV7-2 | CASSVILGADTQYF | TGTGCCAGCAGCGTGATACTAGGTGCGGATACGCAGTATTTT
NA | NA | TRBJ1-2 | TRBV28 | CASSLQGLYGYTF | TGTGCCAGCAGTTTACAGGGCCTCTATGGCTACACCTTC
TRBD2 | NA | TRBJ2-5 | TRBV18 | CASSPPGRGREETQYF | TGTGCCAGCTCACCACCGGGACGCGGGCGGGAGGAGACCCAGTACTTC
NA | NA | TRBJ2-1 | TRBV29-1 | CSAKGGDTYNEQFF | TGCAGCGCCAAGGGGGGGGACACCTACAATGAGCAGTTCTTC
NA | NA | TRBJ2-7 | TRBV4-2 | CASSQRISGLGEQYF | TGTGCCAGCAGCCAACGGATCTCCGGGTTGGGCGAGCAGTACTTC
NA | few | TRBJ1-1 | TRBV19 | CAVSTGNTEAFF | TGTGCCGTATCAACAGGGAACACTGAAGCTTTCTTT
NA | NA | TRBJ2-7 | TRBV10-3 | CAVRLNRNYEQYF | TGTGCCGTAAGACTTAACCGAAACTACGAGCAGTACTTC
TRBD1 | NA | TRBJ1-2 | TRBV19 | CASMAGGGYTF | TGTGCCAGTATGGCAGGGGGTGGCTACACCTTC
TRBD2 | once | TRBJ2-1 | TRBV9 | CASSVAAGGNEQFF | TGTGCCAGCAGCGTAGCGGCGGGGGGGAATGAGCAGTTCTTC
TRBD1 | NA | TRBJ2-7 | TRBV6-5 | CASSFGQGNSEQYF | TGTGCCAGCAGCTTCGGACAGGGGAACAGCGAGCAGTACTTC
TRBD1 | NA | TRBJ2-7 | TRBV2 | CASSRQGGSYEQYF | TGTGCCAGCAGTCGACAGGGTGGCTCCTACGAGCAGTACTTC
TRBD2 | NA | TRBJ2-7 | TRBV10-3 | CAISSTSGSYEQYF | TGTGCCATCAGTTCCACTAGCGGGTCCTACGAGCAGTACTTC
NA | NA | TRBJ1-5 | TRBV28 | CASRNPYSNQPQHF | TGTGCCAGCAGAAATCCCTATAGCAATCAGCCCCAGCATTTT
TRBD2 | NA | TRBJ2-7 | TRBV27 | CASRLGGMYTYEQYF | TGTGCCAGCCGGTTGGGGGGGATGTATACCTACGAGCAGTACTTC
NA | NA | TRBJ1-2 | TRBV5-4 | CASSREGNYGYTF | TGTGCCAGCAGCCGGGAGGGTAACTATGGCTACACCTTC
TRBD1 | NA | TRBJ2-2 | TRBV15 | CATSRDTGVGELFF | TGTGCCACCAGCAGAGACACAGGGGTAGGGGAGCTGTTTTTT
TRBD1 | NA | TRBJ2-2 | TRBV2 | CASSVGTGGLAGELFF | TGTGCCAGCAGTGTCGGGACAGGGGGGCTGGCCGGGGAGCTGTTTTTT
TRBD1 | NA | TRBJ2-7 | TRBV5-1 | CASTFAPGQGYEQYF | TGCGCCAGCACCTTCGCCCCGGGACAGGGCTACGAGCAGTACTTC
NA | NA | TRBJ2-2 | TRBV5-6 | CASSLPPGSGAGELFF | TGTGCCAGCAGCTTGCCCCCGGGGTCCGGGGCCGGGGAGCTGTTTTTT
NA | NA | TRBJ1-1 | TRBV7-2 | CASSFSGAGTEAFF | TGTGCCAGCAGCTTCTCGGGCGCGGGCACTGAAGCTTTCTTT
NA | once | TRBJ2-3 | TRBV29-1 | CSVEGGRDNTDTQYF | TGCAGCGTTGAAGGAGGGCGAGACAACACAGATACGCAGTATTTT
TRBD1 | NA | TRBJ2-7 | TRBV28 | CATGAGQGTHEQYF | TGTGCCACCGGCGCCGGACAGGGGACCCACGAGCAGTACTTC
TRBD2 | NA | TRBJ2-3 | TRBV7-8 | CASNPGRTDTQYF | TGTGCCAGCAACCCCGGGAGGACAGATACGCAGTATTTT
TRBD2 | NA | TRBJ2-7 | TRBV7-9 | CASSPSGRAMDEQYF | TGTGCCAGCAGTCCCAGCGGGAGGGCCATGGACGAGCAGTACTTC
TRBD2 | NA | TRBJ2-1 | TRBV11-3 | CASSLLAGNNEQFF | TGTGCCAGCAGCTTACTAGCGGGAAACAATGAGCAGTTCTTC
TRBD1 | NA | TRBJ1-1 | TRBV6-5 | CAAARGQDTEAFF | TGTGCCGCAGCGAGGGGGCAGGACACTGAAGCTTTCTTT
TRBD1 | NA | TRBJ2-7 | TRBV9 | CASSQGVARSINEQYF | TGTGCCAGCAGCCAGGGGGTAGCGAGGAGTATCAACGAGCAGTACTTC
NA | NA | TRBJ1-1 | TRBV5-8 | CANSLGRGRMNTEAFF | TGTGCCAACAGCCTTGGCAGGGGAAGAATGAACACTGAAGCTTTCTTT